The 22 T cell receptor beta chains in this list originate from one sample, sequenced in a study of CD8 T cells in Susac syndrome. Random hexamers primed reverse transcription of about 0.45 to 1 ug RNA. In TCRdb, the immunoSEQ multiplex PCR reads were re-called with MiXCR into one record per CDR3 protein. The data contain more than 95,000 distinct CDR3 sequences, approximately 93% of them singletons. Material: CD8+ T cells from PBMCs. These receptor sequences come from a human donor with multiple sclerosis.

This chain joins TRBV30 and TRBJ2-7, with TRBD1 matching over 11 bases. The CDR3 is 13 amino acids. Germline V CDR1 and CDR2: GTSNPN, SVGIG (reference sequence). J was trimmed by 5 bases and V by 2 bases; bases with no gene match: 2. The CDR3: CAWSRGQGDEQYV. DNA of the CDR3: TGTGCCTGGAGTAGGGGACAGGGGGACGAGCAGTACGTC.

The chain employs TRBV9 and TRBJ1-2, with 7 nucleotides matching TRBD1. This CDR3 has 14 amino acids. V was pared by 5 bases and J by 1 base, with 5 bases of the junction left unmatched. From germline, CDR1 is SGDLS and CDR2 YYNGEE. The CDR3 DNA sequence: TGTGCCAGCAGGCGACAGGGATATAACTATGGCTACACCTTC. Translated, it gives CASRRQGYNYGYTF. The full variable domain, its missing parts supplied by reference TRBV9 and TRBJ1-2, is DSGVTQTPKHLITATGQRVTLRCSPRSGDLSVYWYQQSLDQGLQFLIQYYNGEERAKGNILERFSAQQFPDLHSELNLSSLELGDSALYFCASRRQGYNYGYTFGSGTRLTVV.

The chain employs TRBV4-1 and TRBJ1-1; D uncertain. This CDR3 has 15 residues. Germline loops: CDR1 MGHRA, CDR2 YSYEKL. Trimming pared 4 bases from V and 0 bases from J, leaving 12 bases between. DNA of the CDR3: TGCGCCAGCAGCCGTGGAGTGACGGTGAACACTGAAGCTTTCTTT. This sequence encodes CASSRGVTVNTEAFF.

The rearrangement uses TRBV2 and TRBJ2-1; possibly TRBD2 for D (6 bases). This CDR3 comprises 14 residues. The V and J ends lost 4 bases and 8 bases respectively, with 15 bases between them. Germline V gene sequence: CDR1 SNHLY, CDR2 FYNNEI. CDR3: CASSGSGGFDEQFF. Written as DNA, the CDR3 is TGTGCCAGCAGTGGGTCCGGAGGGTTCGATGAGCAGTTCTTC.

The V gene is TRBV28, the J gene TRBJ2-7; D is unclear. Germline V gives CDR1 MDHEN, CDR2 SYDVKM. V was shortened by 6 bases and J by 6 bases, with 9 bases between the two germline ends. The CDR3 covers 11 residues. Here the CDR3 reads CASRLSGEQYF. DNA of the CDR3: TGTGCCAGCAGACTCTCAGGCGAGCAGTACTTC.

CDR3 region: CSARDLRDTGELFF. DNA for the CDR3: TGCAGTGCTAGAGATCTAAGGGACACCGGGGAGCTGTTTTTT. The chain carries TRBV20-1 and TRBJ2-2; D remains ambiguous. Germline V gives CDR1 DFQATT, CDR2 SNEGSKA (reference sequence). This CDR3 spans 14 amino acids. Between the trimmed V and J ends, which lost 0 bases and 3 bases, there was a span of 8 bases.

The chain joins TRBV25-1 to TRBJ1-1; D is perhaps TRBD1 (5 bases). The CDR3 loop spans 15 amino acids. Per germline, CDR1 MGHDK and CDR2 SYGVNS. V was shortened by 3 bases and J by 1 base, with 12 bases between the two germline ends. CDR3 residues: CASSDPWQGNTEAFF. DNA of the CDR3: TGTGCCAGCAGTGACCCCTGGCAGGGGAACACTGAAGCTTTCTTT.

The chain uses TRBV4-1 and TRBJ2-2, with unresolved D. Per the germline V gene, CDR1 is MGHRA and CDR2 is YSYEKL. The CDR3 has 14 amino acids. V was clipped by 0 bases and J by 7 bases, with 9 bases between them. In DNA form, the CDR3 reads TGCGCCAGCAGCCAAGATCGCGAACTCGGGGAGCTGTTTTTT. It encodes CASSQDRELGELFF.

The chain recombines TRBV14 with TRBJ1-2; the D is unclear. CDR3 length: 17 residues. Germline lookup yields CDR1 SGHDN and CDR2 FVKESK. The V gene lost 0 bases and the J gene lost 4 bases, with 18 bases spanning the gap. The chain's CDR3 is CASSQDRRKDGIYGYTF. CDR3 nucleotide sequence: TGTGCCAGCAGCCAAGATCGACGAAAGGATGGGATCTATGGCTACACCTTC.

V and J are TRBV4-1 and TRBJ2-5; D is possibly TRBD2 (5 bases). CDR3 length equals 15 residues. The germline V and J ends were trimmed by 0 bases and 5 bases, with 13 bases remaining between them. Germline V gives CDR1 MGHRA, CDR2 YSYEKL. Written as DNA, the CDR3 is TGCGCCAGCAGCCAAGATGGAGCTGAGGGCGAGACCCAGTACTTC. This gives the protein CASSQDGAEGETQYF.

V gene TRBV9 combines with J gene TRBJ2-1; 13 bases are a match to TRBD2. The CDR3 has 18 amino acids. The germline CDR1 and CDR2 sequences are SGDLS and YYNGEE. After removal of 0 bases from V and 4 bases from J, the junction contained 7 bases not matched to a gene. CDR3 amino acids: CASSVGTWTSGGYNEQFF. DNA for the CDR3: TGTGCCAGCAGCGTAGGCACCTGGACTAGCGGGGGATACAATGAGCAGTTCTTC.

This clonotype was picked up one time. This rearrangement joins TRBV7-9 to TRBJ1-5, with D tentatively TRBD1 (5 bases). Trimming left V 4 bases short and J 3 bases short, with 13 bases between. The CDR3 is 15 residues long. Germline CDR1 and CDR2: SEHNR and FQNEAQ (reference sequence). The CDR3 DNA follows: TGTGCCAGCAGCTCCGAGACAGAGGTCAATCAGCCCCAGCATTTT. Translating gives CASSSETEVNQPQHF.

The CDR3 DNA reads TGCAGCCCCCTGTACTGTCGGGGCAATCAGCCCCAGCATTTT. Its translation is CSPLYCRGNQPQHF. This chain joins TRBV29-1 and TRBJ1-5; no definite D call. The V gene lost 8 bases and the J gene lost 2 bases, with 16 bases spanning the gap. The germline gives CDR1 SQVTM, CDR2 ANQGSEA. This CDR3 contains 14 residues.

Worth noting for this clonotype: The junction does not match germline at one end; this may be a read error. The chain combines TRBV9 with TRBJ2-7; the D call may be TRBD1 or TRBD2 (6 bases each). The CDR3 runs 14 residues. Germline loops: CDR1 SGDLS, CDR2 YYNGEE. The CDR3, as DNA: TGTGCCAGCAGCGTAGGGCCGGGGGCCTACGGGCAGTACTTC. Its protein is CASSVGPGAYGQYF.

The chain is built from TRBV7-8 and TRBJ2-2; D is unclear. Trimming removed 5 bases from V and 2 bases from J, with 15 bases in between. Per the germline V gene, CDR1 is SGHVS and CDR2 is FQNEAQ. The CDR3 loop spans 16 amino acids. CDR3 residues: CASSALTPINTGELFF. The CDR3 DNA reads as TGTGCCAGCAGCGCCCTGACTCCCATTAACACCGGGGAGCTGTTTTTT.

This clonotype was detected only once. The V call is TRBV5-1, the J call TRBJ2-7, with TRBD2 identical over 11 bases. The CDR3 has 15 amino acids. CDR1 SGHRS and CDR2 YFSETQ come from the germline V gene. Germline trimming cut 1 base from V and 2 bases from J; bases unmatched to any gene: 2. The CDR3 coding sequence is TGCGCCAGCAGCTTGCTAGCGGGAGGTGCCTACGAGCAGTACGTC. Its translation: CASSLLAGGAYEQYV.

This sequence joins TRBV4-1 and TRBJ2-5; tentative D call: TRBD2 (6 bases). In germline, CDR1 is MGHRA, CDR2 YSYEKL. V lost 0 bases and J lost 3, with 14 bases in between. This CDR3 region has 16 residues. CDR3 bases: TGCGCCAGCAGCCAAGAAGGGCCGGGGAGGAAAGAGACCCAGTACTTC. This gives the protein CASSQEGPGRKETQYF.

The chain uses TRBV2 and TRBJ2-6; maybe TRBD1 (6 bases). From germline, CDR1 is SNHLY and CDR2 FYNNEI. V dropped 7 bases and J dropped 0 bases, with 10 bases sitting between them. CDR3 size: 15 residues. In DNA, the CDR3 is TGTGCCAGCACCGACAGGTTCTCTGGGGCCAACGTCCTGACTTTC. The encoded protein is CASTDRFSGANVLTF.

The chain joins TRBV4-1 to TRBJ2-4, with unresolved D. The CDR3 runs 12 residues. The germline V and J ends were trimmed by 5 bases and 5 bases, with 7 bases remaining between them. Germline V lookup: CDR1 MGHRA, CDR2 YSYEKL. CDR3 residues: CASSSGQNIQYF. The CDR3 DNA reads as TGCGCCAGCAGCTCGGGCCAAAACATTCAGTACTTC.

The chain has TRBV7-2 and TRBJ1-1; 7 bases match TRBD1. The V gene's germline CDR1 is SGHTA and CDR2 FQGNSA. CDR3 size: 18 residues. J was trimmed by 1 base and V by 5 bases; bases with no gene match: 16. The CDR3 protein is CASSPKQGGGWWNTEAFF. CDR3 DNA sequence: TGTGCCAGCAGCCCGAAACAGGGAGGGGGCTGGTGGAACACTGAAGCTTTCTTT.

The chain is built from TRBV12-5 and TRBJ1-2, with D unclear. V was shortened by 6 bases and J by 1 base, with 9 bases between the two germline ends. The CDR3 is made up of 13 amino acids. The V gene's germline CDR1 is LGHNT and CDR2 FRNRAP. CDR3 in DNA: TGTGCTAGTGGAAACAGCCTTAACTATGGCTACACCTTC. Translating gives CASGNSLNYGYTF.

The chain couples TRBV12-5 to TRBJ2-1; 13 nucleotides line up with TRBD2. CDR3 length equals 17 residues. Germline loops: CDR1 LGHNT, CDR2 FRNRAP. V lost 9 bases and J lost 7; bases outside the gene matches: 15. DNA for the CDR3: TGTGCTAGCCTAACCACGGTGACTAGCGGGAGGTGGAATGAGCAGTTCTTC. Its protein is CASLTTVTSGRWNEQFF.